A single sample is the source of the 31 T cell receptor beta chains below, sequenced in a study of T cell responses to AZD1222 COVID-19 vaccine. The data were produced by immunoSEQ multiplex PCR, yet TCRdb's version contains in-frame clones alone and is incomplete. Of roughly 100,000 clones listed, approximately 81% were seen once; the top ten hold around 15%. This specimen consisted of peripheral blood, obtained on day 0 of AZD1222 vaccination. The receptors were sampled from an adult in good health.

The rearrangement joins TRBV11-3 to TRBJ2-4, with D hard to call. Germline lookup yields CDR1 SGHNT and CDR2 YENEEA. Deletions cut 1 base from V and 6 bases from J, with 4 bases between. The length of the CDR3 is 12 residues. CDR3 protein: CASSLGTNIQYF. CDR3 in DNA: TGTGCCAGCAGCTTAGGCACAAACATTCAGTACTTC.

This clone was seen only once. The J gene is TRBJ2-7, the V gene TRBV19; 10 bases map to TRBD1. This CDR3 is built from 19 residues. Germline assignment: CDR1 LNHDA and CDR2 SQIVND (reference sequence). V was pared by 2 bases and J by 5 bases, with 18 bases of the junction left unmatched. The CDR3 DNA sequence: TGTGCCAGTAGTATATTTGAGCACTACCGGGACAGGGGACGCAACGAGCAGTACTTC. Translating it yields CASSIFEHYRDRGRNEQYF.

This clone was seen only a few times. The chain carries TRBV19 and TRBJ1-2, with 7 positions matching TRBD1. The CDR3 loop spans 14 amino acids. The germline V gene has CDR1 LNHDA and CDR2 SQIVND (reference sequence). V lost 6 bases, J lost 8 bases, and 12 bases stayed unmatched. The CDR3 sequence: CASSPLGTVYGYTF. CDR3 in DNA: TGTGCCAGTAGCCCCCTAGGGACAGTCTACGGCTACACCTTC.

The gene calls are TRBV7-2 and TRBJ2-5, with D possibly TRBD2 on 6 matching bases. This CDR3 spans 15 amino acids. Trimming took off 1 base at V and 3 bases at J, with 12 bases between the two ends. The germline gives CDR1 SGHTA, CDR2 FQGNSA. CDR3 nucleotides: TGTGCCAGCAGCTTAGAGCCGGGACTTAAAGAGACCCAGTACTTC. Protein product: CASSLEPGLKETQYF.

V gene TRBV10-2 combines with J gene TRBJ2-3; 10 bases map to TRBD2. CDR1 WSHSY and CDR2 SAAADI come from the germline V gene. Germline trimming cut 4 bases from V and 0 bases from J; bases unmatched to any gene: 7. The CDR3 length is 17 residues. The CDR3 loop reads CASSASGGGASTDTQYF. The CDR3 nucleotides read TGCGCCAGCAGTGCCAGCGGGGGGGGTGCTAGCACAGATACGCAGTATTTT.

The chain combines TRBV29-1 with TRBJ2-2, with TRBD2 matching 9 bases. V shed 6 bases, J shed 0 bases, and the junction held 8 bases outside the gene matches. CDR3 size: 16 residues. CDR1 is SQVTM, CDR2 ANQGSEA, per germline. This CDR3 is CSVGSIAGANTGELFF. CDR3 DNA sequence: TGCAGCGTCGGGAGTATAGCGGGGGCGAACACCGGGGAGCTGTTTTTT.

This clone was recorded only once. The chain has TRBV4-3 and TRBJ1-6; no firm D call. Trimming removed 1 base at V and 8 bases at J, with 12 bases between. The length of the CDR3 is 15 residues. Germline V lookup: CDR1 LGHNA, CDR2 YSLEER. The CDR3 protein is CASSQVTVSHSPLHF. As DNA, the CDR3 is TGCGCCAGCAGCCAAGTGACTGTGAGCCATTCACCCCTCCACTTT.

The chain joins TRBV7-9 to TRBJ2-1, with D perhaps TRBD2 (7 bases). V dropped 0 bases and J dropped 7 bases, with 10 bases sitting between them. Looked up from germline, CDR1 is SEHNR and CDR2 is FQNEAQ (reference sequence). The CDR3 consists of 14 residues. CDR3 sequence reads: CASSLAGGPNEQFF. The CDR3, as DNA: TGTGCCAGCAGCTTAGCGGGGGGGCCAAATGAGCAGTTCTTC.

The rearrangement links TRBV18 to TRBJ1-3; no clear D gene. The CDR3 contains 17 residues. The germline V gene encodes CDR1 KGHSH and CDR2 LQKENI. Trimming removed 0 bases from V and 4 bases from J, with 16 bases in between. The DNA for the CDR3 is TGTGCCAGCTCACCACCGGTACGTCCAAGGATCGGAAACACCATATATTTT. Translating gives CASSPPVRPRIGNTIYF.

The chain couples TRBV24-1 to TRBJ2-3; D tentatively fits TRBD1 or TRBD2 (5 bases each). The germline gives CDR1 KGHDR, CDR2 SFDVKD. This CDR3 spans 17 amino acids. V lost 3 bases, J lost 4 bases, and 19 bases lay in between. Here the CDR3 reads CATSDPAGPRGADTQYF. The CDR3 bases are TGTGCCACCAGTGATCCGGCCGGGCCCAGAGGGGCAGATACGCAGTATTTT.

CDR3 amino acids: CASRRGQGAGYTF. In DNA form, the CDR3 reads TGTGCCAGCAGGAGAGGACAGGGGGCCGGCTACACCTTC. The chain combines TRBV12-3 or TRBV12-4 with TRBJ1-2; 11 nucleotides match TRBD1. The CDR3 loop spans 13 amino acids. The V gene end was trimmed by 6 bases and the J gene end by 8 bases; junction bases not matched to a gene: 5.

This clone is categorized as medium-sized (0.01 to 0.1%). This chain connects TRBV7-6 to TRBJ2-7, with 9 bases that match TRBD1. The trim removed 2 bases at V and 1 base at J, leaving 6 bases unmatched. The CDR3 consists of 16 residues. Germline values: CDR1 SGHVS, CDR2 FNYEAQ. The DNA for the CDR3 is TGTGCCAGCAGCTTACAACCGGGACAGGGATCCTACGAGCAGTACTTC. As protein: CASSLQPGQGSYEQYF.

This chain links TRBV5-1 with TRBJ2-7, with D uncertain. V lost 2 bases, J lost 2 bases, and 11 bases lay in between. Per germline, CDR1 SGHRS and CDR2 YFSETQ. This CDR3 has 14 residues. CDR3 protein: CASSFNSAAYEQYF. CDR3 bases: TGCGCCAGCAGCTTTAATAGTGCCGCCTACGAGCAGTACTTC.

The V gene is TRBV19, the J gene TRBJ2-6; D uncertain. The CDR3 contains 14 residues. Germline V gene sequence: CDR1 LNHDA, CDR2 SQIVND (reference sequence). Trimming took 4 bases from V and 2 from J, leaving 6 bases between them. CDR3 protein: CASSKGAGANVLTF. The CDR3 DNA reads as TGTGCCAGTAGTAAAGGCGCTGGGGCCAACGTCCTGACTTTC.

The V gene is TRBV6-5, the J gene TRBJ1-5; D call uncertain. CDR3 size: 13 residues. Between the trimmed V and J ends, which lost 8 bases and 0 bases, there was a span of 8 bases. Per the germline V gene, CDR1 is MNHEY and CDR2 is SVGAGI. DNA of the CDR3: TGTGCCAGCCGGGAGTATAGCAATCAGCCCCAGCATTTT. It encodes CASREYSNQPQHF.

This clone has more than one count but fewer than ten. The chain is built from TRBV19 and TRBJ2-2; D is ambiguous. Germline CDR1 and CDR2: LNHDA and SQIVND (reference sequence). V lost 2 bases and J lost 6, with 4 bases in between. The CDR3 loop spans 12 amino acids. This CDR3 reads CASSISSGELFF. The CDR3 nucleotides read TGTGCCAGTAGTATATCATCCGGGGAGCTGTTTTTT.

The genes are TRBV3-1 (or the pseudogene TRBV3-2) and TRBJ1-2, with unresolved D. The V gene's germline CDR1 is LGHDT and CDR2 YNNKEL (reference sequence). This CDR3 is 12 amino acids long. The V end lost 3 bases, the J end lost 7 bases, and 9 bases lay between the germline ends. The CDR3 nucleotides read TGTGCCAGCAGCCAGAACGTTGGTGGCTACACCTTC. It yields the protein CASSQNVGGYTF.

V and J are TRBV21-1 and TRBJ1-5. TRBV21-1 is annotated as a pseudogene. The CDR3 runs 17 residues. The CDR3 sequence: CASSNNSGRGSDQPQHF. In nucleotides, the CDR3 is TGTGCCAGCAGCAATAATTCAGGGCGGGGTTCGGATCAGCCCCAGCATTTT.

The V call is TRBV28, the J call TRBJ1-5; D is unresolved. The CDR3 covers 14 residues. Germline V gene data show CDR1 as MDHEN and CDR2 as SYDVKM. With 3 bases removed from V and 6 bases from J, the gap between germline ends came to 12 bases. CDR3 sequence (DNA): TGTGCCAGCAGTTTGGAGGATCCGGTTCAGCCCCAGCATTTT. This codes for CASSLEDPVQPQHF.

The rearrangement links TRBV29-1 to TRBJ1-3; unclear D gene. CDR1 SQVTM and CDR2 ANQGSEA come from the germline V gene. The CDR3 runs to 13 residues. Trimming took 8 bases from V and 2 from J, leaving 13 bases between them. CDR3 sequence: CSFLPETGNTIYF. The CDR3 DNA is TGCAGCTTCCTTCCTGAGACTGGAAACACCATATATTTT.

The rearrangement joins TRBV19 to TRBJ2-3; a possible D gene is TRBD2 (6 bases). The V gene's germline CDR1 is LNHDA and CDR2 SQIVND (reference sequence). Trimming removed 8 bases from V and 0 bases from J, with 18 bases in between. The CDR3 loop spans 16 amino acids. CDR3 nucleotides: TGTGCCAGTCGATACTCCGAGGGGACTAGCACAGATACGCAGTATTTT. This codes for CASRYSEGTSTDTQYF.

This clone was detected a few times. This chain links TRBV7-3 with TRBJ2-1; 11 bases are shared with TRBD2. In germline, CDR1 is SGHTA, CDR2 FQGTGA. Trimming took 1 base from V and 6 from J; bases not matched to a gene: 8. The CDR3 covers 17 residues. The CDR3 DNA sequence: TGTGCCAGCAGCTTAAGAGTACTAGCGGGAGAGGGCAATGAGCAGTTCTTC. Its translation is CASSLRVLAGEGNEQFF.

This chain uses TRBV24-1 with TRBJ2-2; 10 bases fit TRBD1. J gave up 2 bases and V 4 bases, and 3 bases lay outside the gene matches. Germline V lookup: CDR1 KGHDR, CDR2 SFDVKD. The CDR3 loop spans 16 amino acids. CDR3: CATSDQTGGNTGELFF. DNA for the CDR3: TGTGCCACCAGTGACCAGACAGGGGGCAACACCGGGGAGCTGTTTTTT.

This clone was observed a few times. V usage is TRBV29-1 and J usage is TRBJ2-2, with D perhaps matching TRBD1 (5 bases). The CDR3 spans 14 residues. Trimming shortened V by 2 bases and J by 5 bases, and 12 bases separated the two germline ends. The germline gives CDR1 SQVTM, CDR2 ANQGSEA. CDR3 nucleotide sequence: TGCAGCGTTGAATCCAGGGCTCGAACCGGGGAGCTGTTTTTT. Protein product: CSVESRARTGELFF.

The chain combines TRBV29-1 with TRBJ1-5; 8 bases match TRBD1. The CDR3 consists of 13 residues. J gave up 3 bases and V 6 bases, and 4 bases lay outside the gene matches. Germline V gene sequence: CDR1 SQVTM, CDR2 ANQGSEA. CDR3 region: CSVGQVINQPQHF. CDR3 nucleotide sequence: TGCAGCGTGGGACAGGTGATCAATCAGCCCCAGCATTTT.

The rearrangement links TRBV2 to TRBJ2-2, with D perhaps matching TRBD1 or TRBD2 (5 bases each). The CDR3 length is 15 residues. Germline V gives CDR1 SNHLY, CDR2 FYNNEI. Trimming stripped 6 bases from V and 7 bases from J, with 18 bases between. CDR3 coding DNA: TGTGCCAGCAGCGCCAGGGCACCTCGGGGCGGGGAGCTGTTTTTT. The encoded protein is CASSARAPRGGELFF.

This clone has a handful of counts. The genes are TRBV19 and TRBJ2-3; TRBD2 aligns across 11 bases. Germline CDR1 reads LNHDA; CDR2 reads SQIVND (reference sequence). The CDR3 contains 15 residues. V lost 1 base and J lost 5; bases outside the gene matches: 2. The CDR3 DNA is TGTGCCAGTAGTATAGGAGGGACTAGCGGAGATACGCAGTATTTT. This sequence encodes CASSIGGTSGDTQYF.

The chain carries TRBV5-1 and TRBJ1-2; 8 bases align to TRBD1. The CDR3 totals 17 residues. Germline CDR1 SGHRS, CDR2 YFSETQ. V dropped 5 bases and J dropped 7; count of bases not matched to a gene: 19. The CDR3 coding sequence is TGCGCCAGCAGTACTGCAGGGGGCGCCGGAACAAGAGGTGGCTACACCTTC. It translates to CASSTAGGAGTRGGYTF.

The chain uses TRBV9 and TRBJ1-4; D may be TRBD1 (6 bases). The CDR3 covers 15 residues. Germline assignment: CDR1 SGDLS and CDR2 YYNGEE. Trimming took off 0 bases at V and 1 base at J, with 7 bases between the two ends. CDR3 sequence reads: CASSVGGGTNEKLFF. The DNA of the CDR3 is TGTGCCAGCAGCGTAGGAGGGGGAACTAATGAAAAACTGTTTTTT.

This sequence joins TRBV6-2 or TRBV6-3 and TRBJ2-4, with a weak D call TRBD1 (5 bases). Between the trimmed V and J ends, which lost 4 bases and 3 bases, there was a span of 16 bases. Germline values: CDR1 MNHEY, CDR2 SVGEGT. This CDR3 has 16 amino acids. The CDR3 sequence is CASSSRDGSGKNIQYF. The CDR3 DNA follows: TGTGCCAGCAGTTCCAGGGATGGTTCGGGCAAAAACATTCAGTACTTC.

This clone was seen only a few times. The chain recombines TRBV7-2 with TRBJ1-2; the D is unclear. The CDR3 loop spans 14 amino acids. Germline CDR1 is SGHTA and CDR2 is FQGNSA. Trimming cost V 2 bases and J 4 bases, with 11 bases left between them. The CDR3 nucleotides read TGTGCCAGCAGCTTACTCGGACGGCTCTATGGCTACACCTTC. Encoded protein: CASSLLGRLYGYTF.